This entry concerns a single T cell receptor beta chain. The antigen is not known. PCR was performed a second time for about 7 to 11 cycles using a sample-barcoded 5' primer and a J-beta primer mix. MiXCR, applied by TCRdb to the 5' RACE reads, yields one record per CDR3 protein. The data contain over a million distinct CDR3 sequences, roughly two fifths of them singletons. The CDR3 runs 14 residues. Germline V gene sequence: CDR1 MNHNY, CDR2 SVGAGI (reference sequence). V gave up 3 bases and J gave up 5 bases, with 13 bases separating them. The record originates from a study of blood T cells in healthy people across ages. Study-wide results and limits: Older age went with lower TCR beta diversity per million T cells, in a roughly linear way. Strong correlation existed between TCR beta diversity and naive T cell percentage.

Collection of ten milliliters of peripheral blood was performed for each donor. Per sample, no less than 5 micrograms of total RNA were extracted. This sequence originates from a woman under 30 in good health. Material for sequencing was blood. The rearrangement links TRBV6-6 to TRBJ1-2, with D unresolved. CDR3 bases: TGTGCCAGCAGTTATTCACTGGGCGGGTATGGCTACACCTTC. Its translation: CASSYSLGGYGYTF.